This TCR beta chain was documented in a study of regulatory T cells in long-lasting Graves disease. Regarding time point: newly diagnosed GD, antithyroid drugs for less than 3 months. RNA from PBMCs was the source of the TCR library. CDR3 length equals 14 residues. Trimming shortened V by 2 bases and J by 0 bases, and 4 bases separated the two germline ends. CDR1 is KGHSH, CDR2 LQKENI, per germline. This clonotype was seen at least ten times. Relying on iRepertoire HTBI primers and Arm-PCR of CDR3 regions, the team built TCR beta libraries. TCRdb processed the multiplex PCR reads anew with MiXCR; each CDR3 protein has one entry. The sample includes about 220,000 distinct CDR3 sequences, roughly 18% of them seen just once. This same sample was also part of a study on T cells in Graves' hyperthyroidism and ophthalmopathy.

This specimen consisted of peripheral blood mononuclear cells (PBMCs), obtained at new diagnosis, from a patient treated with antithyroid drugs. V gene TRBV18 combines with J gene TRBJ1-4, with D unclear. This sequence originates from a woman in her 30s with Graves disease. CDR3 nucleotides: TGTGCCAGCTCACCAGGGGCAACTAATGAAAAACTGTTTTTT. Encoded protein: CASSPGATNEKLFF. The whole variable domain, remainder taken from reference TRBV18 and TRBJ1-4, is NAGVMQNPRHLVRRRGQEARLRCSPMKGHSHVYWYRQLPEEGLKFMVYLQKENIIDESGMPKERFSAEFPKEGPSILRIQQVVRGDSAAYFCASSPGATNEKLFFGSGTQLSVL.